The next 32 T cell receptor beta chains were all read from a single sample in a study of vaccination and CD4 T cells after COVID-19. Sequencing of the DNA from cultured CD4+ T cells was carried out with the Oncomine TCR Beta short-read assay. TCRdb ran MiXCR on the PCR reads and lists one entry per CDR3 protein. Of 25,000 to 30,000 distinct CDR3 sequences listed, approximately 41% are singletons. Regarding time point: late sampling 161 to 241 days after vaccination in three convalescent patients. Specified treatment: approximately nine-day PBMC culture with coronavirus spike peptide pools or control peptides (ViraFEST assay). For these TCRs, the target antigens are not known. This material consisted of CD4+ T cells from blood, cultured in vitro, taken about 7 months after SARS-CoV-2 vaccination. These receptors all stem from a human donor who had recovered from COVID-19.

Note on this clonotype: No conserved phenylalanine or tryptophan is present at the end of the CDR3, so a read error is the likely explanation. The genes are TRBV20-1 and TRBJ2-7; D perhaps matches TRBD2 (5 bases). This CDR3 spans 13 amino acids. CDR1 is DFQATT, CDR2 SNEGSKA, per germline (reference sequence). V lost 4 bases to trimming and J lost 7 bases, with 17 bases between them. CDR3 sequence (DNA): TGCAGTGCTAACAGACAACGTACGGGGGAGCAGTACCTC. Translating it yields CSANRQRTGEQYL.

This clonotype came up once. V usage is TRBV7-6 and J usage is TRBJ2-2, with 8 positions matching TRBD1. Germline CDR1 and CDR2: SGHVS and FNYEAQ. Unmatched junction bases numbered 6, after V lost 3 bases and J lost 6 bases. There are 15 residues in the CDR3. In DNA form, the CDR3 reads TGTGCCAGCAGCTTTTCCAGGGGGCCCTCCGGGGAGCTGTTTTTT. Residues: CASSFSRGPSGELFF.

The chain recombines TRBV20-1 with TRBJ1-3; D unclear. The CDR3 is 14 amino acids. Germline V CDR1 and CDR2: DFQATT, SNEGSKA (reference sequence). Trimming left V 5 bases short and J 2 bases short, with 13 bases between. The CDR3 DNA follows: TGCAGTGCTTACCTCCCCCCTACTGGAAACACCATATATTTT. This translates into CSAYLPPTGNTIYF.

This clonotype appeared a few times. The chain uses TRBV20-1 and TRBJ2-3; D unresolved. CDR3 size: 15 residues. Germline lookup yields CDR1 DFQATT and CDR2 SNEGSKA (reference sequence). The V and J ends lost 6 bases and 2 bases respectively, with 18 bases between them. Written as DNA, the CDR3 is TGCAGTGCCGCACGATTTATTGTCCCCACAGATACGCAGTATTTT. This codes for CSAARFIVPTDTQYF.

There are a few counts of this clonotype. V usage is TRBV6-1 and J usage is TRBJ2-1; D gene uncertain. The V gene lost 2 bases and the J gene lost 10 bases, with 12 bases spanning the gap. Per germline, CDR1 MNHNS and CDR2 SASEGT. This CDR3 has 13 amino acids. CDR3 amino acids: CASSETVAWEQFF. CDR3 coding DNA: TGTGCCAGCAGTGAAACGGTAGCATGGGAGCAGTTCTTC.

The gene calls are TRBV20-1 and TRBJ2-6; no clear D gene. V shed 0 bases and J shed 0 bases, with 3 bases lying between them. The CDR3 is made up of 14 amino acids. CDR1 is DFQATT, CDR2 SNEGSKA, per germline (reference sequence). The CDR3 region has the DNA TGCAGTGCTAGAGAGGTCTCTGGGGCCAACGTCCTGACTTTC. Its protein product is CSAREVSGANVLTF.

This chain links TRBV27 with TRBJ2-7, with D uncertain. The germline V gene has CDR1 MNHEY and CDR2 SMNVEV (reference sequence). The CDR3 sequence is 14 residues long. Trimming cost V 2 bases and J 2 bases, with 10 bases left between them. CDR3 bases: TGTGCCAGCAGTTTAAGAGGCCAGCCCTACGAGCAGTACTTC. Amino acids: CASSLRGQPYEQYF.

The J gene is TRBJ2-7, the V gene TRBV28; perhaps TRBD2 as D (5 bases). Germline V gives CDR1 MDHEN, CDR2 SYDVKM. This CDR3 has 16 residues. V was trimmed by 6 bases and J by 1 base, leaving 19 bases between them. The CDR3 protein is CASSLRRTEPSYEQYF. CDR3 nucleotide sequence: TGTGCCAGCAGCCTTCGGAGGACGGAACCATCCTACGAGCAGTACTTC.

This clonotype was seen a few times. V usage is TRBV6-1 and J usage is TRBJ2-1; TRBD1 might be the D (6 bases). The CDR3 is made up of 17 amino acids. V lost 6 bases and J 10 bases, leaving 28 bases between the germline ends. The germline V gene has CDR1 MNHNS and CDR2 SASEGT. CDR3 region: CASSSQGRLGSRGEQFF. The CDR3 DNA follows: TGTGCCAGCAGCTCTCAGGGCAGGTTGGGGAGCAGGGGCGAGCAGTTCTTC.

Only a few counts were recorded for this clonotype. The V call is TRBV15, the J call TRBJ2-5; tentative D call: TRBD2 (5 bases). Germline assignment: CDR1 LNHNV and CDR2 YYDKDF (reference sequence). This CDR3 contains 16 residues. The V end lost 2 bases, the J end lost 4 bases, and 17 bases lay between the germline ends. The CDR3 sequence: CATSRMLRDGGETQYF. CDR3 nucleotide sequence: TGTGCCACCAGCAGAATGCTCCGGGATGGAGGAGAGACCCAGTACTTC.

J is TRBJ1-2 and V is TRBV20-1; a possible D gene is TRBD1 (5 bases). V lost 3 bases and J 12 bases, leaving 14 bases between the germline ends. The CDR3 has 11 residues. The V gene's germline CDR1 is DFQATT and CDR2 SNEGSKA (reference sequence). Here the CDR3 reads CSARDGGTHTF. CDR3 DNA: TGCAGTGCTAGGGACGGGGGGACGCACACCTTC.

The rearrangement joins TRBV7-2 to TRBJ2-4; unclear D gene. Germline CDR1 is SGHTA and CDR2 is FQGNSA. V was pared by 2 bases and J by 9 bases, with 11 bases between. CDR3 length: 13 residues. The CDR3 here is CASSLLIRPIQYF. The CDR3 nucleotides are TGTGCCAGCAGCTTACTGATAAGGCCCATTCAGTACTTC. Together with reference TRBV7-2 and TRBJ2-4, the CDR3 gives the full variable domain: GAGVSQSPSNKVTEKGKDVELRCDPISGHTALYWYRQSLGQGLEFLIYFQGNSAPDKSGLPSDRFSAERTGGSVSTLTIQRTQQEDSAVYLCASSLLIRPIQYFGAGTRLSVL.

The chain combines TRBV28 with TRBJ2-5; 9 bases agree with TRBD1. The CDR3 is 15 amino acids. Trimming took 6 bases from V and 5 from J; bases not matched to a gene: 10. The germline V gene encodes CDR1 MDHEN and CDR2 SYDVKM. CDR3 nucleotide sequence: TGTGCCAGCAGGCCACAGGGGGCTAGGGGGGAGACCCAGTACTTC. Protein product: CASRPQGARGETQYF.

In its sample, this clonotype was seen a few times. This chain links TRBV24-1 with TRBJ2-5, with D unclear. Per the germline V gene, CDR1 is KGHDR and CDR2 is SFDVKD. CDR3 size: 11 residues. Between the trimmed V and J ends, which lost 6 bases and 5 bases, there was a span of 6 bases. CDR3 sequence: CATSQGETQYF. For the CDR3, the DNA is TGTGCCACCAGTCAAGGGGAGACCCAGTACTTC.

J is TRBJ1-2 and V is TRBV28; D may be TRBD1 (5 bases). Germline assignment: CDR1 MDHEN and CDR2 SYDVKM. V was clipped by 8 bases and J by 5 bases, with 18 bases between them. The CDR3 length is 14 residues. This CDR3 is CASGNRPYQYGYTF. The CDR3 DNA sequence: TGTGCCAGCGGTAACAGGCCATATCAATATGGCTACACCTTC.

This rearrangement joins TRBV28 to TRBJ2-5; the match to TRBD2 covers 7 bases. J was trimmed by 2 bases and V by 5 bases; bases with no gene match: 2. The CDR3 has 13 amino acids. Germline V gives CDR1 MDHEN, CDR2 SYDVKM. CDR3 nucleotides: TGTGCCAGCAGTGTGGGACTACAAGAGACCCAGTACTTC. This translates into CASSVGLQETQYF. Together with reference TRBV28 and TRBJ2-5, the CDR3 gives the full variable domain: DVKVTQSSRYLVKRTGEKVFLECVQDMDHENMFWYRQDPGLGLRLIYFSYDVKMKEKGDIPEGYSVSREKKERFSLILESASTNQTSMYLCASSVGLQETQYFGPGTRLLVL.

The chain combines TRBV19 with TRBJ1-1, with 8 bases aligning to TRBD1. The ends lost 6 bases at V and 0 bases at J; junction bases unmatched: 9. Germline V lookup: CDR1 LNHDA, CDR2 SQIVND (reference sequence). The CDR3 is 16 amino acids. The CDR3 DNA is TGTGCCAGTAGCAAAGTGACAGGGGCAATGAACACTGAAGCTTTCTTT. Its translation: CASSKVTGAMNTEAFF. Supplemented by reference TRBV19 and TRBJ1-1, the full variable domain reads DGGITQSPKYLFRKEGQNVTLSCEQNLNHDAMYWYRQDPGQGLRLIYYSQIVNDFQKGDIAEGYSVSREKKESFPLTVTSAQKNPTAFYLCASSKVTGAMNTEAFFGQGTRLTVV.

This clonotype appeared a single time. The CDR3 loop is CASSSATRLDTQYF. The CDR3 bases are TGTGCCAGCAGCTCCGCTACTAGATTAGATACGCAGTATTTT. The rearrangement joins TRBV7-2 to TRBJ2-3; D possibly corresponds to TRBD2 (5 bases). CDR1 and CDR2 (germline): SGHTA, FQGNSA. V lost 4 bases, J lost 5 bases, and 13 bases lay in between. The CDR3 runs to 14 residues.

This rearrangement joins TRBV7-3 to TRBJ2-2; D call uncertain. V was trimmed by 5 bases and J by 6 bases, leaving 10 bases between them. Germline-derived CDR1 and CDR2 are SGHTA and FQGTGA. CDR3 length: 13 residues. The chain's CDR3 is CASSTRSAGELFF. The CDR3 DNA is TGTGCCAGCAGCACCCGTTCGGCCGGGGAGCTGTTTTTT.

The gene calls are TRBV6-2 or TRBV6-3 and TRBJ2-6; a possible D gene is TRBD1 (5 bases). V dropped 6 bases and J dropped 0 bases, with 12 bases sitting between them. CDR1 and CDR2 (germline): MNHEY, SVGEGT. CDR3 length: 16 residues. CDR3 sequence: CASREPTDSGANVLTF. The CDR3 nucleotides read TGTGCCAGCAGGGAACCGACAGACTCTGGGGCCAACGTCCTGACTTTC.

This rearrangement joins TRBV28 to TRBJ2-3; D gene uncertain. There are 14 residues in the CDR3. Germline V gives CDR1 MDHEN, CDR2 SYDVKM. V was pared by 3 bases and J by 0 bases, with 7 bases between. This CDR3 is CASSFPDSTDTQYF. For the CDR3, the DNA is TGTGCCAGCAGTTTCCCGGACAGCACAGATACGCAGTATTTT.

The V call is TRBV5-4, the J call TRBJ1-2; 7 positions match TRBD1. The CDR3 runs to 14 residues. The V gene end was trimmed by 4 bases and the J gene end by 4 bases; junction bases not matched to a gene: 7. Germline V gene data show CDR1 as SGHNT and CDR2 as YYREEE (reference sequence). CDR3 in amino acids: CASSTQGQPYGYTF. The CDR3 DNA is TGTGCCAGCAGCACTCAGGGACAGCCCTATGGCTACACCTTC. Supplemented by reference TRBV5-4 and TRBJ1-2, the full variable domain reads ETGVTQSPTHLIKTRGQQVTLRCSSQSGHNTVSWYQQALGQGPQFIFQYYREEENGRGNFPPRFSGLQFPNYSSELNVNALELDDSALYLCASSTQGQPYGYTFGSGTRLTVV.

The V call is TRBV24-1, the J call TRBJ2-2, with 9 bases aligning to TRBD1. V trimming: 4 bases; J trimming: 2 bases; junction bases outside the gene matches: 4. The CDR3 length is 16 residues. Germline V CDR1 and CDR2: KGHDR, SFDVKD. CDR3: CATSEPGQGNTGELFF. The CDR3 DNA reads TGTGCCACCAGTGAGCCGGGACAGGGAAACACCGGGGAGCTGTTTTTT.

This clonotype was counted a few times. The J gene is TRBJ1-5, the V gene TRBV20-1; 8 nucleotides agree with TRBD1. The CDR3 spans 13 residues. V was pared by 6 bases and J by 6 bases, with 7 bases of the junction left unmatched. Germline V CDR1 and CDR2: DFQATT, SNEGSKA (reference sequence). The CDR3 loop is CSAGQGTIQPQHF. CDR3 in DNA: TGCAGTGCCGGACAGGGTACGATTCAGCCCCAGCATTTT.

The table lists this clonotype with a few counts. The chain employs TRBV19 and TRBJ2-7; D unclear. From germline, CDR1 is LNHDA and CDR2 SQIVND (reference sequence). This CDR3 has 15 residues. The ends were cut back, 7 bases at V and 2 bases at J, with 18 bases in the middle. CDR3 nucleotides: TGTGCCAGTACCTCCCGGGCAGATCGCCCCTACGAGCAGTACTTC. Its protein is CASTSRADRPYEQYF.

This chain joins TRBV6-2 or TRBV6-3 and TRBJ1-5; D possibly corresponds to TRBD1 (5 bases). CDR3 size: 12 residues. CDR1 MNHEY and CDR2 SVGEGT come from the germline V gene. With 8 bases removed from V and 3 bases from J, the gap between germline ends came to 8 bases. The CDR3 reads CASGAVNQPQHF. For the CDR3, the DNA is TGTGCCAGCGGGGCGGTCAATCAGCCCCAGCATTTT.

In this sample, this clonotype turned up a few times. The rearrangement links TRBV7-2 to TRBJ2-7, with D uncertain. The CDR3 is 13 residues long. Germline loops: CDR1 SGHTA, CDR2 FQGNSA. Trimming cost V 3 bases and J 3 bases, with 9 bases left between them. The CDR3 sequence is CASSFLGGYEQYF. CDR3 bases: TGTGCCAGCAGCTTCCTCGGCGGCTACGAGCAGTACTTC.

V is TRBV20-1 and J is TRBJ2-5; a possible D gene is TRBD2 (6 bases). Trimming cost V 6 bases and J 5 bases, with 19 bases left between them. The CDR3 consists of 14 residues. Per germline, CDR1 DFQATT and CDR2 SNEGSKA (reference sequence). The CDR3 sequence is CSAPTGVAGETQYF. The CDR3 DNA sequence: TGCAGTGCACCCACGGGGGTAGCCGGGGAGACCCAGTACTTC.

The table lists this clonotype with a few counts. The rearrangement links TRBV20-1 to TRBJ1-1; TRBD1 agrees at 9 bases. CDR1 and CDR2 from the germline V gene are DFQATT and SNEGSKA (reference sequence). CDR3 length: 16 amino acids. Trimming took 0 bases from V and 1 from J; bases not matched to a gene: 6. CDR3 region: CSARDPQGAPNTEAFF. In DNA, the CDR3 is TGCAGTGCTAGAGATCCACAGGGGGCCCCGAACACTGAAGCTTTCTTT.

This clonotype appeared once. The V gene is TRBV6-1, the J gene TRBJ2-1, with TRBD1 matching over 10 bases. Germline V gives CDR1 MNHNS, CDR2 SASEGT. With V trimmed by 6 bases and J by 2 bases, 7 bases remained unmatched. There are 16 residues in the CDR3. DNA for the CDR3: TGTGCCAGCAGCCGCTCAGGACAGGGGGCCTACAATGAGCAGTTCTTC. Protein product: CASSRSGQGAYNEQFF.

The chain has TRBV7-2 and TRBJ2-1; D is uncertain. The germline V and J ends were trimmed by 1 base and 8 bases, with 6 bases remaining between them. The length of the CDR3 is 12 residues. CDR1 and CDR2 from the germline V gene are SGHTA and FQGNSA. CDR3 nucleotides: TGTGCCAGCAGCTTAGGTGGGGATGAGCAGTTCTTC. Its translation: CASSLGGDEQFF.

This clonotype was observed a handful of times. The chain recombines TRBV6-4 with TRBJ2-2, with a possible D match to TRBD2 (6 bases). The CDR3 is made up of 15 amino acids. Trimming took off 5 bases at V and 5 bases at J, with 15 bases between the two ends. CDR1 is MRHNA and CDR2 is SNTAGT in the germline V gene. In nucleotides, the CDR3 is TGTGCCAGCAGTCTGGAGGGAGGCGGAACCGGGGAGCTGTTTTTT. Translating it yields CASSLEGGGTGELFF.